The 26 T cell receptor beta chains in this list originate from one sample, sequenced in a study of blood T cell repertoires in COVID-19. Libraries were prepared by immunoSEQ multiplex PCR; TCRdb keeps only in-frame clonotypes and omits some of them. The sample has approximately 250,000 clones, 80% to 85% seen once; the top ten hold 4% to 4.5%. The material sequenced was peripheral blood. The receptors were sampled from a man aged 55-75 years with acute or convalescent COVID-19.

The V gene is TRBV6-1, the J gene TRBJ2-3; 9 nucleotides line up with TRBD2. Germline CDR1 is MNHNS and CDR2 is SASEGT. The CDR3 covers 18 residues. V lost 3 bases, J lost 4 bases, and 14 bases stayed unmatched. CDR3 protein: CASSDYIPWGGGADTQYF. For the CDR3, the DNA is TGTGCCAGCAGTGATTATATCCCGTGGGGCGGGGGGGCAGATACGCAGTATTTT.

V usage is TRBV6-6 and J usage is TRBJ1-3; possible D gene TRBD1, 5 bases. The CDR3 extends over 14 amino acids. CDR1 is MNHNY, CDR2 SVGAGI, per germline (reference sequence). V was cut by 6 bases and J by 3 bases, with 12 bases left in between. DNA for the CDR3: TGTGCCAGCAGCGGGACTTTCGGTGGAAACACCATATATTTT. This sequence encodes CASSGTFGGNTIYF.

The rearrangement links TRBV4-2 to TRBJ2-5, with 9 nucleotides matching TRBD2. The junction had 15 bases not matched to a gene; V was cut back by 0 bases and J by 7 bases. This CDR3 comprises 18 residues. Germline lookup yields CDR1 LGHNA and CDR2 YNFKEQ. CDR3: CASSQDSVVSGRDRTQYF. CDR3 in DNA: TGTGCCAGCAGCCAAGATTCAGTGGTTAGCGGGAGAGACAGGACCCAGTACTTC.

With respect to this clone: Other nucleotide sequences from this sample produce the same CDR3. The V gene is TRBV29-1, the J gene TRBJ1-1; 8 positions agree with TRBD1. From germline, CDR1 is SQVTM and CDR2 ANQGSEA. V was clipped by 6 bases and J by 1 base; unmatched bases: 1. CDR3 length equals 12 residues. In nucleotides, the CDR3 is TGCAGCGTCGGACAGGGGAACACTGAAGCTTTCTTT. Its protein is CSVGQGNTEAFF. Using reference TRBV29-1 and TRBJ1-1 for the parts outside the CDR3, the full variable domain is SAVISQKPSRDICQRGTSLTIQCQVDSQVTMMFWYRQQPGQSLTLIATANQGSEATYESGFVIDKFPISRPNLTFSTLTVSNMSPEDSSIYLCSVGQGNTEAFFGQGTRLTVV.

The chain carries TRBV28 and TRBJ2-1; TRBD2 matches at 9 bases. Looked up from germline, CDR1 is MDHEN and CDR2 is SYDVKM. V lost 6 bases to trimming and J lost 6 bases; unmatched junction nucleotides: 9. The CDR3 spans 15 residues. The CDR3 DNA follows: TGTGCCAGCAGCATCCAGGGGACTAGCTTCAATGAGCAGTTCTTC. This gives the protein CASSIQGTSFNEQFF.

The CDR3 DNA sequence: TGTGCCAGCAGCTTAGCCTCCCTGAGTGGAAACACCATATATTTT. It translates to CASSLASLSGNTIYF. This sequence joins TRBV7-8 and TRBJ1-3, with D unclear. CDR1 is SGHVS, CDR2 FQNEAQ, per germline. The CDR3 totals 15 residues. Trimming removed 0 bases at V and 3 bases at J, with 9 bases between.

The chain joins TRBV7-8 to TRBJ2-2; no clear D. Germline V CDR1 and CDR2: SGHVS, FQNEAQ. V was trimmed by 5 bases and J by 2 bases, leaving 18 bases between them. This CDR3 spans 17 amino acids. In nucleotides, the CDR3 is TGTGCCAGCAGCCTTCCGCTACCGCCACTTAACACCGGGGAGCTGTTTTTT. Translation: CASSLPLPPLNTGELFF. Full variable domain (rest looked up from reference TRBV7-8 and TRBJ2-2): GAGVSQSPRYKVAKRGQDVALRCDPISGHVSLFWYQQALGQGPEFLTYFQNEAQLDKSGLPSDRFFAERPEGSVSTLKIQRTQQEDSAVYLCASSLPLPPLNTGELFFGEGSRLTVL.

This clone turned up a few times. The chain has TRBV4-1 and TRBJ2-7, with 12 bases matching TRBD2. Germline CDR1 is MGHRA and CDR2 is YSYEKL. With 4 bases clipped from V and 2 bases from J, the junction kept 12 bases outside the gene matches. This CDR3 contains 18 residues. The CDR3 DNA follows: TGCGCCAGCAGCCCTCTTGGCCTAGCGGGAGGGATAACCTACGAGCAGTACTTC. Amino acids: CASSPLGLAGGITYEQYF.

The rearrangement uses TRBV5-4 and TRBJ2-3, with TRBD1 identical over 7 bases. The CDR3 covers 17 residues. Per germline, CDR1 SGHNT and CDR2 YYREEE (reference sequence). J lost 5 bases, V lost 2 bases, and 14 bases had no gene match. The CDR3: CASSFPWTGEPGDTQYF. The DNA of the CDR3 is TGTGCCAGCAGCTTCCCGTGGACAGGCGAGCCTGGAGATACGCAGTATTTT.

The chain couples TRBV7-2 to TRBJ2-7; 8 bases line up with TRBD1. The CDR3 has 17 amino acids. The ends lost 4 bases at V and 3 bases at J; junction bases unmatched: 14. Germline values: CDR1 SGHTA, CDR2 FQGNSA. DNA of the CDR3: TGTGCCAGCAGCTCCCCTGGGGTGGGACAGGACCTCTACGAGCAGTACTTC. The encoded protein is CASSSPGVGQDLYEQYF.

V gene TRBV9 combines with J gene TRBJ2-5; 9 nucleotides align to TRBD1. The CDR3 extends over 14 amino acids. The germline V gene encodes CDR1 SGDLS and CDR2 YYNGEE. V shed 4 bases and J 7 bases; nucleotides not matched to a gene: 8. The CDR3 region is CASSPGTGTGTQYF. Here the CDR3 DNA reads TGTGCCAGCAGCCCCGGGACAGGGACCGGGACCCAGTACTTC. Full variable domain (outside the CDR3, taken from reference TRBV9 and TRBJ2-5): DSGVTQTPKHLITATGQRVTLRCSPRSGDLSVYWYQQSLDQGLQFLIQYYNGEERAKGNILERFSAQQFPDLHSELNLSSLELGDSALYFCASSPGTGTGTQYFGPGTRLLVL.

The CDR3 is CASSFGTGGQPQHF. The CDR3 DNA follows: TGCGCCAGCAGCTTCGGGACAGGGGGTCAGCCCCAGCATTTT. The genes are TRBV5-1 and TRBJ1-5; 11 bases are shared with TRBD1. V was pared by 2 bases and J by 6 bases, with 1 base of the junction left unmatched. The CDR3 has 14 amino acids. CDR1 SGHRS and CDR2 YFSETQ come from the germline V gene.

The chain carries TRBV6-5 and TRBJ1-2; possibly TRBD1 for D (5 bases). Germline values: CDR1 MNHEY, CDR2 SVGAGI. This CDR3 spans 12 amino acids. Between the trimmed V and J ends, which lost 10 bases and 2 bases, there was a span of 11 bases. In DNA form, the CDR3 reads TGTGCCATATCACAGGTGAACTATGGCTACACCTTC. Amino acid sequence: CAISQVNYGYTF.

This chain uses TRBV10-3 with TRBJ1-3, with 7 nucleotides matching TRBD1. The germline gives CDR1 ENHRY, CDR2 SYGVKD. After removal of 6 bases from V and 0 bases from J, the junction contained 5 bases not matched to a gene. This CDR3 is 15 amino acids long. The DNA for the CDR3 is TGTGCCATCAGCTCCCGGGACAGCTCTGGAAACACCATATATTTT. Its translation is CAISSRDSSGNTIYF.

The chain employs TRBV30 and TRBJ2-6; TRBD1 aligns across 11 bases. V was pared by 6 bases and J by 2 bases, with 6 bases of the junction left unmatched. This CDR3 is 16 amino acids long. Germline V gives CDR1 GTSNPN, CDR2 SVGIG (reference sequence). CDR3 DNA: TGTGCCTGTAAGGACAGGGGGCAGGCTGGGGCCAACGTCCTGACTTTC. Amino acid sequence: CACKDRGQAGANVLTF.

The V and J genes are TRBV5-1 and TRBJ2-3; maybe TRBD2 (5 bases). CDR3 size: 13 residues. V was cut by 7 bases and J by 2 bases, with 11 bases left in between. Germline-derived CDR1 and CDR2 are SGHRS and YFSETQ. This CDR3 is CASRSEATDTQYF. The CDR3 region has the DNA TGCGCCAGCCGGTCGGAGGCCACAGATACGCAGTATTTT.

This rearrangement joins TRBV6-5 to TRBJ2-2; D might be TRBD1 (6 bases). The CDR3 loop spans 15 amino acids. CDR1 and CDR2 (germline): MNHEY, SVGAGI. V lost 9 bases to trimming and J lost 1 base, with 15 bases between them. CDR3 sequence (DNA): TGTGCCAGTCGATCAGGACAGCAGAACACCGGGGAGCTGTTTTTT. Residues: CASRSGQQNTGELFF.

A single count supports this clone. The J gene is TRBJ2-7, the V gene TRBV15; 8 bases agree with TRBD2. Germline trimming cut 1 base from V and 4 bases from J; bases unmatched to any gene: 6. There are 15 residues in the CDR3. Germline V gene lookup returns CDR1 LNHNV and CDR2 YYDKDF (reference sequence). CDR3 nucleotides: TGTGCCACCAGCAGAGCGGGGGGGGCGCGGTACGAGCAGTACTTC. It specifies CATSRAGGARYEQYF.

The chain links TRBV2 to TRBJ2-3; 8 bases map to TRBD2. The trim removed 0 bases at V and 4 bases at J, leaving 6 bases unmatched. CDR3 length: 16 amino acids. Germline V gives CDR1 SNHLY, CDR2 FYNNEI. The CDR3, as DNA: TGTGCCAGCAGTGAAGCAGGGAGCGGGGGCCCAGATACGCAGTATTTT. Its protein is CASSEAGSGGPDTQYF.

The chain links TRBV6-6 to TRBJ1-3; 10 nucleotides agree with TRBD1. Germline CDR1 and CDR2: MNHNY and SVGAGI (reference sequence). The junction had 4 bases not matched to a gene; V was cut back by 5 bases and J by 0 bases. The CDR3 sequence is 16 residues long. CDR3 protein: CASSQGQGYSGNTIYF. CDR3 in DNA: TGTGCCAGCAGTCAGGGACAGGGGTACTCTGGAAACACCATATATTTT.

The chain is built from TRBV4-3 and TRBJ1-2; D gene ambiguous. Germline V gives CDR1 LGHNA, CDR2 YSLEER. V gave up 0 bases and J gave up 2 bases, with 7 bases separating them. This CDR3 has 14 residues. The CDR3 DNA reads as TGCGCCAGCAGCCAAGAAGCACAGAACTATGGCTACACCTTC. Translated, it gives CASSQEAQNYGYTF.

This clone appeared a single time. The chain recombines TRBV10-2 with TRBJ1-1; D unresolved. Germline V gene data show CDR1 as WSHSY and CDR2 as SAAADI. The CDR3 sequence is 14 residues long. Trimming took off 7 bases at V and 4 bases at J, with 16 bases between the two ends. The CDR3 DNA sequence: TGCGCCAGCACGACCGGGAGCGAGGTCACTGAAGCTTTCTTT. It is translated as CASTTGSEVTEAFF.

This clone appeared once. The genes are TRBV5-1 and TRBJ2-1, with 10 bases fitting TRBD1. Germline CDR1 reads SGHRS; CDR2 reads YFSETQ. This CDR3 is built from 15 residues. Losses at the gene ends were 5 bases for V and 9 bases for J; bases not matched to a gene: 11. The CDR3 spells CASRRTGGPNGEQFF. CDR3 bases: TGCGCCAGCAGACGGACAGGGGGGCCTAATGGTGAGCAGTTCTTC. Variable domain in full (rest from reference TRBV5-1 and TRBJ2-1): KAGVTQTPRYLIKTRGQQVTLSCSPISGHRSVSWYQQTPGQGLQFLFEYFSETQRNKGNFPGRFSGRQFSNSRSEMNVSTLELGDSALYLCASRRTGGPNGEQFFGPGTRLTVL.

The chain joins TRBV6-5 to TRBJ2-7; 8 bases fit TRBD1. The V segment lost 2 bases and the J segment 4 bases; nucleotides outside the gene matches: 4. The CDR3 spans 14 residues. CDR1 and CDR2 from the germline V gene are MNHEY and SVGAGI. CDR3: CASSYDRGRYEQYF. For the CDR3, the DNA is TGTGCCAGCAGTTACGACAGGGGAAGGTACGAGCAGTACTTC.

V is TRBV28 and J is TRBJ1-1; D not resolved. CDR3 length: 11 residues. V was cut by 5 bases and J by 4 bases, with 5 bases left in between. CDR1 is MDHEN, CDR2 SYDVKM, per germline. CDR3 sequence reads: CASSISTEAFF. CDR3 in DNA: TGTGCCAGCAGTATCAGCACTGAAGCTTTCTTT.

This chain's CDR3 is CSVGRSKFDNEQFF. The CDR3 nucleotides are TGCAGCGTTGGGCGTAGCAAATTCGACAATGAGCAGTTCTTC. The V call is TRBV29-1, the J call TRBJ2-1; D call uncertain. Trimming removed 4 bases at V and 5 bases at J, with 15 bases between. Per the germline V gene, CDR1 is SQVTM and CDR2 is ANQGSEA. This CDR3 region has 14 residues.